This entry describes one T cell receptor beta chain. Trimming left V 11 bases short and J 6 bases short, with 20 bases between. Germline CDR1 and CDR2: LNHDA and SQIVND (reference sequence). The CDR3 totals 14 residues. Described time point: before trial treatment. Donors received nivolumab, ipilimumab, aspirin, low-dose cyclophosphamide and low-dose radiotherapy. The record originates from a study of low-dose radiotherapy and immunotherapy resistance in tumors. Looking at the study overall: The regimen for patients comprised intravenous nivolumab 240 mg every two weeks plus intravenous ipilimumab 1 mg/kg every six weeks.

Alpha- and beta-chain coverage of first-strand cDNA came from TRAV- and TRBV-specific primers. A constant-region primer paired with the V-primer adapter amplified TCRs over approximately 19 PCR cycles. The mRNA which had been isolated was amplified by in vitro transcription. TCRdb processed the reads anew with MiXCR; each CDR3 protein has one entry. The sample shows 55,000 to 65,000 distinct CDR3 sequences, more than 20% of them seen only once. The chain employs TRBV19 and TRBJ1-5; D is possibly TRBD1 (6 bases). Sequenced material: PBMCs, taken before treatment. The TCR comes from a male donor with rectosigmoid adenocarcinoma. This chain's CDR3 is CAVGGEGRSQPQHF. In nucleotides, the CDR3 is TGTGCCGTGGGGGGCGAGGGTAGAAGTCAGCCCCAGCATTTT.